This T cell receptor (beta chain) was sequenced during a study of T cell responses to AZD1222 COVID-19 vaccine. Study-level background: Second-dose intervals near 4 or 12 weeks were combined. Overall study results and limits: The donor group comprised mostly white British people and more females; the analysis possibly underestimated clonal diversity.

The repertoire was sequenced with immunoSEQ multiplex PCR; TCRdb's copy has only in-frame clones and lacks some. The sample has 180,000 or so clones; roughly 93% are singletons. To note about this clone: The antigen remains undetermined.

The CDR3 sequence is 16 residues long. The germline CDR1 and CDR2 sequences are MNHEY and SMNVEV (reference sequence). V dropped 1 base and J dropped 6; count of bases not matched to a gene: 7. The specimen was peripheral blood, collected on day 0 of AZD1222 vaccination. The V and J genes are TRBV27 and TRBJ1-5, with 9 bases that match TRBD1. The sequence was obtained from an adult in good health. This CDR3 reads CASSLFAGQGFQPQHF. The CDR3 DNA sequence: TGTGCCAGCAGTTTATTTGCTGGACAGGGGTTTCAGCCCCAGCATTTT.